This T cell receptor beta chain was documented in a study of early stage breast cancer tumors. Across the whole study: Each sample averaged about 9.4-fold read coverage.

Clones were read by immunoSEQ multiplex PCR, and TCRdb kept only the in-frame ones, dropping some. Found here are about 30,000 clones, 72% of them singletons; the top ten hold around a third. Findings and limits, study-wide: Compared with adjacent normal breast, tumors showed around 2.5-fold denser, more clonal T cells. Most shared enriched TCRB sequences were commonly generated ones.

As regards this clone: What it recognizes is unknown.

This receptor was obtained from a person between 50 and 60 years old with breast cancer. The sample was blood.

For the CDR3, the DNA is TGTGCCAGTCGCGGGTCTACCGGCACAGATACGCAGTATTTT. Its protein product is CASRGSTGTDTQYF. The chain uses TRBV7-9 and TRBJ2-3; a weak D match, TRBD2 (5 bases). Trimming cost V 9 bases and J 1 base, with 14 bases left between them. The CDR3 has 14 residues. Germline values: CDR1 SEHNR, CDR2 FQNEAQ (reference sequence). Full variable domain (missing parts from reference TRBV7-9 and TRBJ2-3): DTGVSQNPRHKITKRGQNVTFRCDPISEHNRLYWYRQTLGQGPEFLTYFQNEAQLEKSRLLSDRFSAERPKGSFSTLEIQRTEQGDSAMYLCASRGSTGTDTQYFGPGTRLTVL.